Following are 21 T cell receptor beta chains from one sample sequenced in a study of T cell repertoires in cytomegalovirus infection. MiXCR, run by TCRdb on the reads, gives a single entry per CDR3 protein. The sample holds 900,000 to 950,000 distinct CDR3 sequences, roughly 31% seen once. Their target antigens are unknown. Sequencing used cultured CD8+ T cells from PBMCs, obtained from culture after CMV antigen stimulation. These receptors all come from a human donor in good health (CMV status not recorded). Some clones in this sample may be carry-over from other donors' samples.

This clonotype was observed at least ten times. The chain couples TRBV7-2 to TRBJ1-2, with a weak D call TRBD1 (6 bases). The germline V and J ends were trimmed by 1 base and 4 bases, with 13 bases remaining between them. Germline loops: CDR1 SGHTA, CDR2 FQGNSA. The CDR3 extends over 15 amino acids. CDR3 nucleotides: TGTGCCAGCAGCTTAGTCGGGGGCGAAGGCTATGGCTACACCTTC. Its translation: CASSLVGGEGYGYTF.

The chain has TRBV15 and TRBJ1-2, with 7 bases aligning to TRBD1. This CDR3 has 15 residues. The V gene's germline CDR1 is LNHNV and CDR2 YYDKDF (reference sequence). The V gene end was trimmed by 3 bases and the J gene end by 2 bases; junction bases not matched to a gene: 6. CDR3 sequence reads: CATSSPDRRNYGYTF. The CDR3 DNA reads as TGTGCCACCAGCAGCCCGGACAGGCGCAACTATGGCTACACCTTC.

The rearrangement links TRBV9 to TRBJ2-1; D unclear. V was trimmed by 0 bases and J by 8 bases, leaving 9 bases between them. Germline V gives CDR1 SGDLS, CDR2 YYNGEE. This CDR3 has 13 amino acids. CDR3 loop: CASSVEGFDEQFF. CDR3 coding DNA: TGTGCCAGCAGCGTAGAAGGTTTCGATGAGCAGTTCTTC.

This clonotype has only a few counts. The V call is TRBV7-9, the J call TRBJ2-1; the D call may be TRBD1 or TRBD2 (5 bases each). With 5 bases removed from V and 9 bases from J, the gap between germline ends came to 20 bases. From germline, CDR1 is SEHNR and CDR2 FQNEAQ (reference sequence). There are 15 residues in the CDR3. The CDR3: CASSVRDDADGEQFF. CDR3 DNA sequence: TGTGCCAGCAGCGTCCGGGACGATGCAGACGGTGAGCAGTTCTTC.

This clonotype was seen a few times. The CDR3 is CASSLDLGATYEQYF. The CDR3 DNA reads as TGTGCCAGCAGCTTGGATCTGGGAGCCACCTACGAGCAGTACTTC. The genes are TRBV5-4 and TRBJ2-7; weak D call: TRBD2 (5 bases). The germline V gene has CDR1 SGHNT and CDR2 YYREEE (reference sequence). The length of the CDR3 is 15 residues. The germline V and J ends were trimmed by 0 bases and 2 bases, with 12 bases remaining between them. The complete variable domain, with remaining parts taken from reference TRBV5-4 and TRBJ2-7, reads ETGVTQSPTHLIKTRGQQVTLRCSSQSGHNTVSWYQQALGQGPQFIFQYYREEENGRGNFPPRFSGLQFPNYSSELNVNALELDDSALYLCASSLDLGATYEQYFGPGTRLTVT.

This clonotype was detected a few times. The CDR3 protein is CASLWVSTDTQYF. As DNA, the CDR3 is TGTGCCAGCCTGTGGGTTAGCACAGATACGCAGTATTTT. The chain is built from TRBV2 and TRBJ2-3; D remains ambiguous. Per the germline V gene, CDR1 is SNHLY and CDR2 is FYNNEI. This CDR3 region has 13 residues. The ends were cut back, 8 bases at V and 0 bases at J, with 9 bases in the middle.

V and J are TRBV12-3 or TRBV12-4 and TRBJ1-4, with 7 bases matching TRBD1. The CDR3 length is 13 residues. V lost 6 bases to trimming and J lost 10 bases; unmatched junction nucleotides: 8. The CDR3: CASRGDRVAKLFF. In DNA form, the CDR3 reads TGTGCCAGCAGGGGAGACAGGGTGGCAAAACTGTTTTTT.

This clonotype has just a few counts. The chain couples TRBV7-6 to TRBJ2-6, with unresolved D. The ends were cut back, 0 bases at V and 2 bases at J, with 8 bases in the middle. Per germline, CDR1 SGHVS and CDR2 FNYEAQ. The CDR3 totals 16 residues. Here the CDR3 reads CASSLAGGPGANVLTF. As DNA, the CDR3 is TGTGCCAGCAGCTTAGCAGGTGGGCCTGGGGCCAACGTCCTGACTTTC.

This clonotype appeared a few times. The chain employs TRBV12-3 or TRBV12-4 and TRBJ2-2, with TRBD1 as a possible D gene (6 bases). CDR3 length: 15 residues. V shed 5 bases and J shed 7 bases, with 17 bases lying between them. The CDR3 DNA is TGTGCCAGCAGTCCGGGGACACTGTTCGGCGGGGAGCTGTTTTTT. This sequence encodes CASSPGTLFGGELFF.

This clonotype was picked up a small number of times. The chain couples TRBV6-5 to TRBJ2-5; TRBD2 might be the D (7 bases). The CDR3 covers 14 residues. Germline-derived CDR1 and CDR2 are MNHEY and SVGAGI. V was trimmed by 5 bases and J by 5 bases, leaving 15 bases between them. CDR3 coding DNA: TGTGCCAGCAGTCCCTTCGAGGGGGGGGAGACCCAGTACTTC. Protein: CASSPFEGGETQYF.

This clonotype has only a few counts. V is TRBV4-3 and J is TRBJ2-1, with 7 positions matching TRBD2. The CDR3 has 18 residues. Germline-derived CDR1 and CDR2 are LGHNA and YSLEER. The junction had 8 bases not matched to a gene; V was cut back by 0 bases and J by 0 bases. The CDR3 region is CASSQDPLLAFSYNEQFF. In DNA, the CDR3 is TGCGCCAGCAGCCAAGACCCGCTACTAGCGTTCTCCTACAATGAGCAGTTCTTC.

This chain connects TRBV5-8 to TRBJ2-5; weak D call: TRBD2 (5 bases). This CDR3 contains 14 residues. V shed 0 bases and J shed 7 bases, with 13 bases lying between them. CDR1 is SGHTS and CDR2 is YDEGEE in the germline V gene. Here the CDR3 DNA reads TGTGCCAGCAGCTTGGGGCTGCGGGTTGGGACCCAGTACTTC. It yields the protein CASSLGLRVGTQYF.

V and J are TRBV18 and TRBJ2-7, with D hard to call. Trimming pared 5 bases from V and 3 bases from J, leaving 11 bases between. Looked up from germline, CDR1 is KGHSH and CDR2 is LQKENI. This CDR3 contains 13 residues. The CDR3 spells CASSEERYYEQYV. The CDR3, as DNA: TGTGCCAGCTCAGAGGAGCGCTACTACGAGCAGTACGTC.

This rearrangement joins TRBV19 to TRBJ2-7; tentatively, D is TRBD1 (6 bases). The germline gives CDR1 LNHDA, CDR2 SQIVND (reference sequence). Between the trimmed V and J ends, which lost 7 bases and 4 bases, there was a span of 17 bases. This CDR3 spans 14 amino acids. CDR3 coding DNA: TGTGCCAGTACCCCTGGGCAGGGGATGTACGAGCAGTACTTC. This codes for CASTPGQGMYEQYF. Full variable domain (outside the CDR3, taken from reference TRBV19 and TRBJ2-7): DGGITQSPKYLFRKEGQNVTLSCEQNLNHDAMYWYRQDPGQGLRLIYYSQIVNDFQKGDIAEGYSVSREKKESFPLTVTSAQKNPTAFYLCASTPGQGMYEQYFGPGTRLTVT.

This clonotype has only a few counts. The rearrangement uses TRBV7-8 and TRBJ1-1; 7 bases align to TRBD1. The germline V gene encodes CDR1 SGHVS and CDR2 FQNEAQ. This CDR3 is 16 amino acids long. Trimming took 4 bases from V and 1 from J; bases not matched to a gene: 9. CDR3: CASSSTGILQNTEAFF. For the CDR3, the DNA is TGTGCCAGCAGCTCGACAGGGATCCTCCAGAACACTGAAGCTTTCTTT.

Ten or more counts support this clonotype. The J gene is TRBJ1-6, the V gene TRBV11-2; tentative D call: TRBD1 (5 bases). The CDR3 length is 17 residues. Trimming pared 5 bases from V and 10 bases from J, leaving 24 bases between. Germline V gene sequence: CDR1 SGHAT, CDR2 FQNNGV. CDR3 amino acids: CASSPRLSGRRYSPLHF. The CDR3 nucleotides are TGTGCCAGCAGCCCACGATTGTCAGGGCGTCGGTACTCACCCCTCCACTTT.

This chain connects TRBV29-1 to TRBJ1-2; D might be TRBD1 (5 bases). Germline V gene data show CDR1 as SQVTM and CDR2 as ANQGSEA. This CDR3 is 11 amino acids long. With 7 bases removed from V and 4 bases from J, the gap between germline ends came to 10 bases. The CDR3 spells CSDDSLYGYTF. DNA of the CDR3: TGCAGCGATGACAGTCTCTATGGCTACACCTTC.

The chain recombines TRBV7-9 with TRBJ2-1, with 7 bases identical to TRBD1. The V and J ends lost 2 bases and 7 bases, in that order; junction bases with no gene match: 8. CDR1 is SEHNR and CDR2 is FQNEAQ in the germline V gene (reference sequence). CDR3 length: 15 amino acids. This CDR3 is CASSLRKGAENEQFF. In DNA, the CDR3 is TGTGCCAGCAGCTTAAGAAAGGGGGCGGAAAATGAGCAGTTCTTC. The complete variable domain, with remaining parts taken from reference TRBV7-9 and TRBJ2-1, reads DTGVSQNPRHKITKRGQNVTFRCDPISEHNRLYWYRQTLGQGPEFLTYFQNEAQLEKSRLLSDRFSAERPKGSFSTLEIQRTEQGDSAMYLCASSLRKGAENEQFFGPGTRLTVL.

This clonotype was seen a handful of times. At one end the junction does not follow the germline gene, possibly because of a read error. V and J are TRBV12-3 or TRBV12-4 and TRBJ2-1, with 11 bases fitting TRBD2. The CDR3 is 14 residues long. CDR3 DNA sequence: TGTGCCAGCAGTATAGCGGGGGGGCAGAATGAGCAGTTCTTC. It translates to CASSIAGGQNEQFF.

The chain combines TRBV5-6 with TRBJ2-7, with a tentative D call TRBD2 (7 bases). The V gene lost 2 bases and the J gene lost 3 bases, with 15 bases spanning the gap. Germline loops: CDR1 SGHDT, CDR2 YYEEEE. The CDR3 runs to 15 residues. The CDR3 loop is CASSFPTGGSYEQYF. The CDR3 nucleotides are TGTGCCAGCAGCTTTCCCACGGGGGGCAGCTACGAGCAGTACTTC.

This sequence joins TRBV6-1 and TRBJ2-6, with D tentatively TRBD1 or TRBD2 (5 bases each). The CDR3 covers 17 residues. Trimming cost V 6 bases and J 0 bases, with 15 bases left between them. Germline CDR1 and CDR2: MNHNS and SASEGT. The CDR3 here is CASSLLGVLSGANVLTF. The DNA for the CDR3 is TGTGCCAGCAGCCTTTTGGGGGTCCTCTCTGGGGCCAACGTCCTGACTTTC.